Listed below are T cell receptor beta chains from one sample, sequenced in a study of T cells after yellow fever vaccination. TCRdb recomputed calls from the 5' RACE reads with MiXCR, one row per CDR3 protein. In the table there are more than 300,000 distinct CDR3 sequences, roughly 10% of which are singletons. The starting material was CD4+ T cells sorted from PBMCs, obtained 45 days after the yellow fever booster vaccination. These TCRs come from a young man who received the YFV17D yellow fever vaccine. CDR3s include the opening cysteine and the closing phenylalanine or tryptophan. Fields, in order: J gene, D gene, clone size, V gene, CDR3 protein, CDR3 DNA. D genes are given only for firm matches. Not every row has a clone size; where given, it reads once, few, many or a size class.

j_call: TRBJ2-1
d_call: -
clone_size: few
v_call: TRBV2
cdr3_aa: CASTLVALNEQFF
cdr3_nt: TGTGCCAGCACCCTAGTTGCACTAAATGAGCAGTTCTTC

j_call: TRBJ1-2
d_call: TRBD1
clone_size: few
v_call: TRBV13
cdr3_aa: CASSRKSSGGHNYGYTF
cdr3_nt: TGTGCCAGCAGCCGTAAATCCTCAGGGGGTCATAACTATGGCTACACCTTC

j_call: TRBJ2-4
d_call: -
clone_size: -
v_call: TRBV5-6
cdr3_aa: CASSLNSRGDYF
cdr3_nt: TGTGCCAGCAGCTTGAATAGCAGGGGTGATTACTTC

j_call: TRBJ1-2
d_call: -
clone_size: few
v_call: TRBV6-2/TRBV6-3
cdr3_aa: CASSRASSHYGYTF
cdr3_nt: TGTGCCAGCAGCCGAGCGTCCTCCCACTATGGCTACACCTTC

j_call: TRBJ1-3
d_call: -
clone_size: -
v_call: TRBV7-6
cdr3_aa: CASSLAPGIAGNTIYF
cdr3_nt: TGTGCCAGCAGCTTAGCGCCAGGGATAGCTGGAAACACCATATATTTT

j_call: TRBJ1-6
d_call: -
clone_size: few
v_call: TRBV19
cdr3_aa: CASSIQNSPLHF
cdr3_nt: TGTGCCAGTAGTATACAGAATTCACCCCTCCACTTT

j_call: TRBJ2-3
d_call: TRBD2
clone_size: -
v_call: TRBV5-1
cdr3_aa: CASSWGTSGYSTDTQYF
cdr3_nt: TGCGCCAGCAGCTGGGGGACTAGCGGGTATAGCACAGATACGCAGTATTTT

j_call: TRBJ1-2
d_call: TRBD1
clone_size: -
v_call: TRBV20-1
cdr3_aa: CSAIQGGDYGYTF
cdr3_nt: TGCAGTGCCATACAGGGGGGAGACTATGGCTACACCTTC

j_call: TRBJ2-5
d_call: -
clone_size: -
v_call: TRBV20-1
cdr3_aa: CSARLAAPETQYF
cdr3_nt: TGCAGTGCTAGGCTAGCTGCCCCAGAGACCCAGTACTTC

j_call: TRBJ1-6
d_call: -
clone_size: -
v_call: TRBV12-3/TRBV12-4
cdr3_aa: CASSRGSYNSPLHF
cdr3_nt: TGTGCCAGCAGTAGGGGGTCCTATAATTCACCCCTCCACTTT

j_call: TRBJ2-7
d_call: TRBD1
clone_size: many
v_call: TRBV4-3
cdr3_aa: CASSPISGGEQYF
cdr3_nt: TGCGCCAGCAGCCCGATCTCAGGGGGCGAGCAGTACTTC

j_call: TRBJ2-7
d_call: TRBD1
clone_size: few
v_call: TRBV5-4
cdr3_aa: CASSPPDRGWAEQYF
cdr3_nt: TGTGCCAGCAGCCCCCCGGACAGGGGGTGGGCCGAGCAGTACTTC

j_call: TRBJ2-3
d_call: -
clone_size: -
v_call: TRBV7-3
cdr3_aa: CASSLRAGGQSDTQYF
cdr3_nt: TGTGCCAGCAGCTTAAGGGCCGGGGGCCAATCAGATACGCAGTATTTT

j_call: TRBJ1-2
d_call: -
clone_size: few
v_call: TRBV11-2
cdr3_aa: CASSFVGGRYYGYTF
cdr3_nt: TGTGCCAGCAGCTTCGTGGGGGGAAGGTATTATGGCTACACCTTC

j_call: TRBJ2-3
d_call: TRBD2
clone_size: -
v_call: TRBV5-1
cdr3_aa: CASRPTSGGTDTQYF
cdr3_nt: TGCGCCAGCAGGCCGACTAGCGGGGGCACAGATACGCAGTATTTT

j_call: TRBJ1-2
d_call: -
clone_size: -
v_call: TRBV5-1
cdr3_aa: CASSLEARNYGYTF
cdr3_nt: TGCGCCAGCAGCTTGGAAGCCAGAAACTATGGCTACACCTTC

j_call: TRBJ2-5
d_call: -
clone_size: few
v_call: TRBV29-1
cdr3_aa: CSSYQETQYF
cdr3_nt: TGCAGCTCGTACCAAGAGACCCAGTACTTC

j_call: TRBJ2-5
d_call: -
clone_size: -
v_call: TRBV4-1
cdr3_aa: CASSQGRGPRETQYF
cdr3_nt: TGCGCCAGCAGCCAAGGACGGGGGCCTCGGGAGACCCAGTACTTC

j_call: TRBJ2-3
d_call: -
clone_size: few
v_call: TRBV2
cdr3_aa: CASRKGQSTDTQYF
cdr3_nt: TGTGCCAGCAGAAAAGGACAGTCCACAGATACGCAGTATTTT

j_call: TRBJ2-4
d_call: TRBD1
clone_size: few
v_call: TRBV6-4
cdr3_aa: CASSDSDRAKYIQYF
cdr3_nt: TGTGCCAGCAGTGACTCGGACAGGGCCAAATACATTCAGTACTTC

j_call: TRBJ1-3
d_call: TRBD1
clone_size: many
v_call: TRBV5-5
cdr3_aa: CASSSTRGGNTIYF
cdr3_nt: TGTGCCAGCAGCTCGACCAGGGGGGGTAACACCATATATTTT

j_call: TRBJ1-1
d_call: -
clone_size: -
v_call: TRBV5-4
cdr3_aa: CASSLALIGTEAFF
cdr3_nt: TGTGCCAGCAGCTTGGCCTTGATAGGAACTGAAGCTTTCTTT

j_call: TRBJ1-2
d_call: TRBD1
clone_size: -
v_call: TRBV7-9
cdr3_aa: CASSLEWTGTGYTF
cdr3_nt: TGTGCCAGCAGCCTAGAGTGGACAGGGACTGGCTACACCTTC

j_call: TRBJ2-2
d_call: -
clone_size: few
v_call: TRBV4-3
cdr3_aa: CASSHDLLNRAAGELFF
cdr3_nt: TGCGCCAGCAGCCATGATTTATTGAACAGGGCCGCCGGGGAGCTGTTTTTT

j_call: TRBJ2-7
d_call: TRBD1
clone_size: once
v_call: TRBV5-1
cdr3_aa: CASSRDRDSYEQYF
cdr3_nt: TGCGCCAGCAGCCGGGACAGGGACTCCTACGAGCAGTACTTC

j_call: TRBJ2-3
d_call: -
clone_size: few
v_call: TRBV20-1
cdr3_aa: CSASRGRTDTQYF
cdr3_nt: TGCAGTGCTAGTCGAGGGAGGACAGATACGCAGTATTTT

j_call: TRBJ1-2
d_call: -
clone_size: -
v_call: TRBV10-3
cdr3_aa: CAISEPPRGADYTF
cdr3_nt: TGTGCCATCAGTGAGCCTCCTCGGGGGGCGGACTACACCTTC

j_call: TRBJ1-2
d_call: -
clone_size: few
v_call: TRBV27
cdr3_aa: CASSLCVCRGRF
cdr3_nt: TGTGCCAGCAGTTTGTGTGTCTGCAGGGGACGCTTC